A single sample gave rise to the 2 T cell receptor beta chains below, sequenced in a study of blood T cell repertoires in COVID-19. Repertoires were generated with immunoSEQ multiplex PCR, while TCRdb's copy carries only in-frame clones and drops some. The sample contains more than 120,000 clones, about 87% of which appear only once. The sequenced material came from peripheral blood. The receptors were sampled from a human donor in a cohort sampled during active COVID-19.

This clone was observed once. The chain links TRBV7-2 to TRBJ2-7, with D perhaps matching TRBD2 (5 bases). CDR3 length: 13 residues. V lost 4 bases, J lost 0 bases, and 7 bases lay in between. Germline-derived CDR1 and CDR2 are SGHTA and FQGNSA. CDR3 loop: CASSSGDSYEQYF. Here the CDR3 DNA reads TGTGCCAGCAGCTCCGGGGACTCCTACGAGCAGTACTTC.

This chain links TRBV27 with TRBJ1-2; 9 positions match TRBD1. Germline V CDR1 and CDR2: MNHEY, SMNVEV (reference sequence). The CDR3 runs to 14 residues. Germline trimming cut 4 bases from V and 6 bases from J; bases unmatched to any gene: 6. In nucleotides, the CDR3 is TGTGCCAGCAGTTCCCTGGGGACAGGGCATGGCTACACCTTC. The encoded protein is CASSSLGTGHGYTF.